The clone carrying this T cell receptor (beta chain) has more than one count but fewer than ten. The antigen is unknown. This sample stems from a study of T-cell reconstitution after alpha-beta-depleted transplantation in children. Findings and limits, study-wide: By about two months after transplant, alpha-beta T cells reportedly arose from several hundred graft clones that had expanded. Newly produced T cells mostly provided counts and TCRbeta diversity after one year, as hyperexpanded clones declined.

Using unique molecular identifiers, the investigators prepared the TCRbeta library. TCRdb redid the calling of the PCR reads with MiXCR, one entry per CDR3 protein. The table lists some 200,000 distinct CDR3 sequences, 7.5% to 9.5% of them singletons. This receptor was obtained from a male patient between 2 and 10 years old who had a stem cell transplant for acute myeloid leukemia, so the T cells may come from the graft donor. Material: PBMCs, mostly from graft donor cells, obtained 360 days after TCRalphabeta/CD19-depleted stem cell transplant.

The CDR3 bases are TGTGCCAGCAGCCAGCGACTAGCATGGGATACGCAGTATTTT. Translation: CASSQRLAWDTQYF. The chain has TRBV14 and TRBJ2-3, with TRBD2 identical over 7 bases. Germline V lookup: CDR1 SGHDN, CDR2 FVKESK. CDR3 length: 14 residues. V shed 3 bases and J 6 bases; nucleotides not matched to a gene: 6. Filled out from reference TRBV14 and TRBJ2-3, the complete variable domain reads EAGVTQFPSHSVIEKGQTVTLRCDPISGHDNLYWYRRVMGKEIKFLLHFVKESKQDESGMPNNRFLAERTGGTYSTLKVQPAELEDSGVYFCASSQRLAWDTQYFGPGTRLTVL.